These T cell receptor beta chains were read from a single sample in a study of identical twins. TCRdb re-called the 5' RACE reads through MiXCR, storing one row per CDR3 protein. The sample comprises fewer than 650,000 distinct CDR3 sequences, just over 7% of which are singletons, and 1.5% to 2% rests with the top ten. In addition, the sample was reused for a study of yellow fever vaccine responses in identical twins.

Sample: PBMCs. These receptors all stem from a woman under 30 in good health. The CDR3 runs from the conserved cysteine through the conserved F or W. D genes are given only for firm matches. Size values are once, few and many counts, or a class for expanded clones, and some rows have none.

d_gene | j_gene | abundance | v_gene | CDR3aa | CDR3nt
- | TRBJ2-2 | few | TRBV29-1 | CSVDGLSNTGELFF | TGCAGCGTTGATGGGCTTTCGAACACCGGGGAGCTGTTTTTT
- | TRBJ2-1 | - | TRBV2 | CTICFKFTGSSYNEQFF | TGTACCATCTGTTTTAAGTTCACAGGGAGCTCCTACAATGAGCAGTTCTTC
TRBD1 | TRBJ2-7 | few | TRBV10-3 | CAITQGPGQGNEQYF | TGTGCCATCACCCAAGGACCGGGACAGGGTAACGAGCAGTACTTC
- | TRBJ2-2 | few | TRBV14 | CASSPPGLWNTGELFF | TGTGCCAGCAGTCCCCCAGGGTTATGGAACACCGGGGAGCTGTTTTTT
- | TRBJ1-2 | many | TRBV14 | CASSQGAYGYTF | TGTGCCAGCAGCCAAGGGGCCTATGGCTACACCTTC
TRBD2 | TRBJ2-1 | - | TRBV29-1 | CSVEIKASGRDNEQFF | TGCAGCGTTGAAATCAAGGCTAGCGGGAGAGACAATGAGCAGTTCTTC
- | TRBJ1-2 | - | TRBV24-1 | CATSDSVPEAGYTF | TGTGCCACCAGTGATTCTGTGCCTGAGGCGGGCTACACCTTC
TRBD1 | TRBJ1-4 | many | TRBV20-1 | CSARRQGAGEKLFF | TGCAGTGCTAGGCGACAGGGGGCGGGTGAAAAACTGTTTTTT
TRBD1 | TRBJ1-5 | few | TRBV5-1 | CASSQSTGDIWPQHF | TGCGCCAGCAGCCAGAGCACAGGGGACATCTGGCCCCAGCATTTT
- | TRBJ2-3 | few | TRBV20-1 | CSASWGTDTQYF | TGCAGTGCTAGTTGGGGTACAGATACGCAGTATTTT
- | TRBJ2-3 | few | TRBV7-9 | CASSSQGFSTDTQYF | TGTGCCAGCAGCTCTCAGGGCTTTAGCACAGATACGCAGTATTTT
- | TRBJ1-2 | many | TRBV6-6 | CASSYSQGGYTF | TGTGCCAGCAGTTACTCACAGGGTGGCTACACCTTC
- | TRBJ2-1 | - | TRBV4-2 | CASSQEWSSSYNEQFF | TGTGCCAGCAGCCAAGAGTGGTCCAGCTCCTACAATGAGCAGTTCTTC
- | TRBJ2-2 | few | TRBV5-1 | CASSLGPSRAGELFF | TGCGCCAGCAGCCTCGGGCCGTCAAGGGCCGGGGAGCTGTTTTTT
- | TRBJ1-2 | - | TRBV11-2 | CASSLGPDRVNYGYTF | TGTGCCAGCAGCTTAGGTCCGGACAGAGTTAACTATGGCTACACCTTC
- | TRBJ2-3 | few | TRBV29-1 | CSVQGGQWGTDTQYF | TGCAGCGTTCAAGGCGGCCAGTGGGGCACAGATACGCAGTATTTT
TRBD2 | TRBJ2-3 | - | TRBV12-3/TRBV12-4 | CASRKREIADTQYF | TGTGCCAGCAGGAAGCGGGAGATTGCAGATACGCAGTATTTT
- | TRBJ2-4 | few | TRBV6-1 | CASWGVGAKNIQYF | TGTGCCAGCTGGGGGGTAGGGGCCAAAAACATTCAGTACTTC
- | TRBJ2-2 | many | TRBV25-1 | CASSALAIKNTGELFF | TGTGCCAGCAGTGCCTTGGCTATCAAGAACACCGGGGAGCTGTTTTTT
TRBD1 | TRBJ2-3 | many | TRBV5-1 | CASSKDRDGTDTQYF | TGCGCCAGCAGCAAGGACAGGGATGGGACAGATACGCAGTATTTT
TRBD1 | TRBJ2-3 | many | TRBV12-3/TRBV12-4 | CASSLGTGRTDTQYF | TGTGCCAGCAGTTTGGGGACAGGAAGAACAGATACGCAGTATTTT
- | TRBJ2-2 | many | TRBV11-1 | CASSLGSGAIAGELFF | TGTGCCAGCAGCTTAGGATCGGGAGCGATTGCCGGGGAGCTGTTTTTT
- | TRBJ2-6 | many | TRBV10-3 | CATRTYVTSGANVLTF | TGTGCCACCCGGACCTATGTGACTTCTGGGGCCAACGTCCTGACTTTC
TRBD2 | TRBJ2-3 | many | TRBV20-1 | CSARPAAGERVTQYF | TGCAGTGCTAGACCAGCAGCGGGAGAAAGAGTTACGCAGTATTTT
- | TRBJ1-1 | few | TRBV6-5 | CASSYFAGELTEAFF | TGTGCCAGCAGTTACTTTGCAGGGGAACTTACTGAAGCTTTCTTT
TRBD2 | TRBJ2-7 | few | TRBV4-1 | CATSGEGPLYEQYF | TGCGCCACCTCCGGGGAGGGGCCCCTCTACGAGCAGTACTTC
- | TRBJ1-4 | few | TRBV12-3/TRBV12-4 | CASSLSGAGEKLFF | TGTGCCAGCAGTTTATCGGGGGCTGGGGAAAAACTGTTTTTT
TRBD1 | TRBJ2-2 | many | TRBV29-1 | CSVGFRGLGGELFF | TGCAGCGTTGGTTTTAGGGGGCTCGGCGGGGAGCTGTTTTTT
TRBD2 | TRBJ2-1 | - | TRBV28 | CASSEAGTSGSSEQFF | TGTGCCAGCAGTGAGGCCGGGACTAGCGGGAGTAGTGAGCAGTTCTTC
TRBD1 | TRBJ1-1 | many | TRBV15 | CATSSSWDSQAAFF | TGTGCCACCAGCAGTTCGTGGGACAGCCAAGCAGCTTTCTTT
TRBD2 | TRBJ2-1 | - | TRBV7-2 | CASSPRTSGLSYNEQFF | TGTGCCAGCAGCCCCCGGACTAGCGGGCTATCCTACAATGAGCAGTTCTTC
- | TRBJ2-1 | few | TRBV12-3/TRBV12-4 | CASSLISGGRNEQFF | TGTGCCAGCAGTTTAATCAGCGGTGGAAGGAATGAGCAGTTCTTC
- | TRBJ1-1 | many | TRBV7-9 | CASSSRGDTGAEAFF | TGTGCCAGCAGCTCCCGGGGTGATACGGGGGCTGAAGCTTTCTTT
- | TRBJ2-3 | few | TRBV3-1 | CASSQDPLGTDTQYF | TGTGCCAGCAGCCAAGACCCCTTGGGCACAGATACGCAGTATTTT
- | TRBJ1-5 | many | TRBV9 | CASSGGLWDQPQHF | TGTGCCAGCAGCGGGGGACTCTGGGATCAGCCCCAGCATTTT
- | TRBJ2-1 | many | TRBV6-1 | CASSPTDVMMFEQFF | TGTGCCAGCAGTCCCACAGATGTTATGATGTTTGAGCAGTTCTTC
- | TRBJ2-1 | many | TRBV5-1 | CASSLGLDRGYEQFF | TGCGCCAGCAGCTTGGGCCTGGATAGGGGTTATGAGCAGTTCTTC
- | TRBJ2-1 | - | TRBV25-1 | CASSEYRDYNEQFF | TGTGCCAGCAGTGAATATAGAGACTACAATGAGCAGTTCTTC
TRBD2 | TRBJ2-1 | many | TRBV20-1 | CSARKPGLADNEQFF | TGCAGTGCTAGAAAGCCGGGACTAGCGGACAATGAGCAGTTCTTC
- | TRBJ2-7 | - | TRBV27 | CASSPSLLNYEQYF | TGTGCCAGCAGTCCGTCCCTCTTGAACTACGAGCAGTACTTC
TRBD1 | TRBJ2-7 | few | TRBV20-1 | CSATLPRTGAYEQYF | TGCAGTGCAACCCTGCCTCGGACAGGGGCGTACGAGCAGTACTTC
TRBD2 | TRBJ2-1 | many | TRBV29-1 | CSVPLAGERDEQFF | TGCAGCGTTCCTCTAGCGGGAGAAAGGGATGAGCAGTTCTTC
- | TRBJ1-4 | - | TRBV18 | CASSSTSISEKLFF | TGTGCCAGCTCATCGACCAGTATTAGCGAAAAACTGTTTTTT
- | TRBJ2-5 | few | TRBV29-1 | CSVNGGETQYF | TGCAGCGTTAACGGGGGAGAGACCCAGTACTTC
- | TRBJ2-7 | many | TRBV15 | CATSRGTYEQYF | TGTGCCACCAGCAGAGGTACCTACGAGCAGTACTTC
- | TRBJ2-2 | few | TRBV5-1 | CASTGAVGTGELFF | TGCGCCAGCACGGGTGCAGTGGGCACCGGGGAGCTGTTTTTT
- | TRBJ2-3 | few | TRBV20-1 | CSAQPTDTQYF | TGCAGTGCTCAACCCACAGATACGCAGTATTTT
- | TRBJ2-1 | many | TRBV28 | CASSLSLGEQFF | TGTGCCAGCAGTTTGTCTTTGGGTGAGCAGTTCTTC
- | TRBJ1-1 | many | TRBV4-1 | CASRYGRVLNTEAFF | TGCGCCAGCAGGTACGGCAGGGTCTTGAACACTGAAGCTTTCTTT
- | TRBJ2-3 | few | TRBV20-1 | CSAKGRLPTDTQYF | TGCAGTGCTAAAGGACGACTTCCCACAGATACGCAGTATTTT
TRBD1 | TRBJ1-1 | - | TRBV6-1 | CASSGDRWNTEAFF | TGTGCCAGCAGTGGGGACAGATGGAACACTGAAGCTTTCTTT
- | TRBJ2-5 | few | TRBV7-9 | CASSPRGIGETQYF | TGTGCCAGCAGCCCACGCGGAATAGGAGAGACCCAGTACTTC
- | TRBJ2-7 | - | TRBV6-1 | CASRRNTVPDYEQYF | TGTGCCAGCAGGCGGAATACTGTTCCGGATTACGAGCAGTACTTC
TRBD1 | TRBJ1-6 | - | TRBV20-1 | CSARWGQTNSPLHF | TGCAGTGCCAGGTGGGGACAGACAAATTCACCCCTCCACTTT
- | TRBJ2-3 | many | TRBV7-9 | CASSPGEPPDTQYF | TGTGCCAGCAGCCCCGGCGAACCTCCAGATACGCAGTATTTT
TRBD1 | TRBJ1-5 | many | TRBV24-1 | CATETGGPNQPQHF | TGTGCCACCGAGACAGGGGGCCCAAATCAGCCCCAGCATTTT
- | TRBJ1-1 | - | TRBV19 | CASSIGTAGREAFF | TGTGCCAGTAGTATCGGGACGGCCGGCCGTGAAGCTTTCTTT
TRBD1 | TRBJ2-1 | - | TRBV15 | CATSRDVWDRNNEQFF | TGTGCCACCAGCAGAGATGTTTGGGACAGAAACAATGAGCAGTTCTTC
TRBD2 | TRBJ2-6 | - | TRBV12-3/TRBV12-4 | CASRMGLAVLSGANVLTF | TGTGCCAGCAGAATGGGACTAGCGGTCCTCTCTGGGGCCAACGTCCTGACTTTC
- | TRBJ2-3 | many | TRBV7-6 | CASSLWWATDTQYF | TGTGCCAGCAGCTTATGGTGGGCCACAGATACGCAGTATTTT